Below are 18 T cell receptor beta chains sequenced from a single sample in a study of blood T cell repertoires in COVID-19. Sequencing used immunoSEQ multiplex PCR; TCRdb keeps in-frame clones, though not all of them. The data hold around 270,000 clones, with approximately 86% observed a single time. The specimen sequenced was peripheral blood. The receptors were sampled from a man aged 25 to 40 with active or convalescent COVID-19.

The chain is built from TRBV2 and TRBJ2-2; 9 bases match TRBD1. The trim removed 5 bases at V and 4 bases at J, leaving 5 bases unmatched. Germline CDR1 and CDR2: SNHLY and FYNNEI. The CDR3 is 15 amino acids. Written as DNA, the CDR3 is TGTGCCAGCAGTCAACAGGGGGCAGGCACCGGGGAGCTGTTTTTT. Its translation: CASSQQGAGTGELFF.

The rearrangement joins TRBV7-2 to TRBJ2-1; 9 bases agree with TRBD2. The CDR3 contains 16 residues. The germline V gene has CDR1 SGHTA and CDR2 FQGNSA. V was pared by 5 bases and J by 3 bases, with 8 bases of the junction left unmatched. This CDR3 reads CASSPSGRGGYNEQFF. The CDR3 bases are TGTGCCAGCAGCCCCAGCGGGCGGGGGGGCTACAATGAGCAGTTCTTC.

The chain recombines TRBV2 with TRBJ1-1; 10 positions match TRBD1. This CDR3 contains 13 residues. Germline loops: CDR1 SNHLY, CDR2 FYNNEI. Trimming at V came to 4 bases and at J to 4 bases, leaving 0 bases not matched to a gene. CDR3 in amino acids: CASSGDRGTEAFF. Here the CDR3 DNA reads TGTGCCAGCAGTGGGGACAGGGGCACTGAAGCTTTCTTT.

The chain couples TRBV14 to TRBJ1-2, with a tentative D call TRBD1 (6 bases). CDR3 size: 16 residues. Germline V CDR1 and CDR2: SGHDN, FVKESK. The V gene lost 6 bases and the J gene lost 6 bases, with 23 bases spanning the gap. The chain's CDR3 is CASRTGWGGRWDGYTF. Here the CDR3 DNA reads TGTGCCAGCAGGACAGGTTGGGGGGGTAGGTGGGATGGCTACACCTTC.

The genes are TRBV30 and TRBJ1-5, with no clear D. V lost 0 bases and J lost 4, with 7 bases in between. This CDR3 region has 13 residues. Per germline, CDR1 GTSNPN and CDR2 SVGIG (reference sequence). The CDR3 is CAWSVHPNQPQHF. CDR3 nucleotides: TGTGCCTGGAGTGTACACCCGAATCAGCCCCAGCATTTT.

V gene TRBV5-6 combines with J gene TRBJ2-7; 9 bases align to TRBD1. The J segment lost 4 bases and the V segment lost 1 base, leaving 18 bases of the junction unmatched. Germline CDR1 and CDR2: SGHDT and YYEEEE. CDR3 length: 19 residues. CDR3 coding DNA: TGTGCCAGCAGCTTGTTAGCCTGGGCCGGACAGGGGAATATTTACGAGCAGTACTTC. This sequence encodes CASSLLAWAGQGNIYEQYF. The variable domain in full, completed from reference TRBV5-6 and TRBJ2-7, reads DAGVTQSPTHLIKTRGQQVTLRCSPKSGHDTVSWYQQALGQGPQFIFQYYEEEERQRGNFPDRFSGHQFPNYSSELNVNALLLGDSALYLCASSLLAWAGQGNIYEQYFGPGTRLTVT.

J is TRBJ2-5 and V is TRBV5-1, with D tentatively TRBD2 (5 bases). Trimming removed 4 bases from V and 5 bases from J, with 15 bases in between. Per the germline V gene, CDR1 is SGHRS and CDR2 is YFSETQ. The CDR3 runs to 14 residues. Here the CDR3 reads CASSLTWAGETQYF. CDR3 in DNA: TGCGCCAGCAGCCTAACGTGGGCGGGTGAGACCCAGTACTTC.

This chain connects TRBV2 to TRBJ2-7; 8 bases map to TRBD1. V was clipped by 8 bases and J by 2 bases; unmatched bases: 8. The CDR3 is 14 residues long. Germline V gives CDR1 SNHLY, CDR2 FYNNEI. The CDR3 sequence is CASGGQDRAYEQYF. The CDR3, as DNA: TGTGCCAGCGGAGGTCAGGACAGGGCCTACGAGCAGTACTTC.

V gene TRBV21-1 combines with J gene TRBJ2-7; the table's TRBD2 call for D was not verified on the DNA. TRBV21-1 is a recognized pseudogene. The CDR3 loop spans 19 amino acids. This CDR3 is CASSKEKTGRGNSDYEQYF. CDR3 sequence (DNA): TGTGCCAGCAGCAAAGAAAAGACCGGGCGGGGTAACTCAGACTACGAGCAGTACTTC.

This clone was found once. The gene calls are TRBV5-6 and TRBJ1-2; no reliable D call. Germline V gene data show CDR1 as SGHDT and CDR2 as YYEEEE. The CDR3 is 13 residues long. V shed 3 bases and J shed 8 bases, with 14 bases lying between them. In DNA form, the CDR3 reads TGTGCCAGCAGCTCGGTCCCAGGAAGCGGCTACACCTTC. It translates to CASSSVPGSGYTF.

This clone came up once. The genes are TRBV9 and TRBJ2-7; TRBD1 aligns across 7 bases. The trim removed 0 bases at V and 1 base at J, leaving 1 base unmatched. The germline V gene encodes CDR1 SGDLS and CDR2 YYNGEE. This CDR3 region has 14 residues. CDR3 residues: CASSVGDSSYEQYF. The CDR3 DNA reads TGTGCCAGCAGCGTAGGGGACAGTTCCTACGAGCAGTACTTC.

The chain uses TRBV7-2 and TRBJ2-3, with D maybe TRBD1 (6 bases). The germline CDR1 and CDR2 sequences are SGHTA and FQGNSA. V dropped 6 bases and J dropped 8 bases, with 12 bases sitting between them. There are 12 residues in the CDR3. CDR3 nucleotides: TGTGCCAGCAGGGGGGCGGACACTACGCAGTATTTT. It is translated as CASRGADTTQYF.

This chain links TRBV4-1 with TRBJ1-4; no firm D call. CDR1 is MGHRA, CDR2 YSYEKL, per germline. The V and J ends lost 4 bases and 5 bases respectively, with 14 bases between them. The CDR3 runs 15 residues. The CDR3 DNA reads TGCGCCAGCAGCCTCAACCTAGGCGCGAATGAAAAACTGTTTTTT. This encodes CASSLNLGANEKLFF.

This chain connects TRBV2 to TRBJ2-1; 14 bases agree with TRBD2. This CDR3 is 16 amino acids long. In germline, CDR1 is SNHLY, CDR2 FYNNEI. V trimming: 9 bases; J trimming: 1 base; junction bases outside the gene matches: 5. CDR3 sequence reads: CARTSGGDGSYNEQFF. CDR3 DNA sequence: TGTGCCAGGACTAGCGGGGGGGACGGGTCCTACAATGAGCAGTTCTTC.

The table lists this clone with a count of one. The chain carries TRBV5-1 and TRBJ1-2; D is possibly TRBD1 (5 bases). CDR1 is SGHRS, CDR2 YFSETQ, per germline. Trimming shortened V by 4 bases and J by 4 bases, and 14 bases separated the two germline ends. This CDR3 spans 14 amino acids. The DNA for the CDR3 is TGCGCCAGCAGCACGGGGGACGGAAGCTATGGCTACACCTTC. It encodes CASSTGDGSYGYTF.

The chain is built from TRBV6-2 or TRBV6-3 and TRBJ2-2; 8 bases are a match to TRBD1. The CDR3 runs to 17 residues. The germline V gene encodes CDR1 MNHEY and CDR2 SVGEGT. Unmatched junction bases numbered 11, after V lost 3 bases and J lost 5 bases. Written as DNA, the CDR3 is TGTGCCAGCAGTTATGTCATGCCAAACAGGGGGACCGGGGAGCTGTTTTTT. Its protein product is CASSYVMPNRGTGELFF.

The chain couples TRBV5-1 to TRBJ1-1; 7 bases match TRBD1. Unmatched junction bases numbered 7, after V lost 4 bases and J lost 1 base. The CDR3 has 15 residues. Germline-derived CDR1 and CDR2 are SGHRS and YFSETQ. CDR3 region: CASSGKTGPNTEAFF. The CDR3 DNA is TGCGCCAGCAGCGGAAAGACAGGGCCGAACACTGAAGCTTTCTTT.

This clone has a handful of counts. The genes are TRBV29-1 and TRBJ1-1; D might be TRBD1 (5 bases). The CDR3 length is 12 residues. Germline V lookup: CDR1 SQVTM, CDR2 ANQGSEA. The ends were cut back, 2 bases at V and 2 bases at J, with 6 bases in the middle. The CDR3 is CSVERGNTEAFF. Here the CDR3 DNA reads TGCAGCGTTGAAAGGGGTAACACTGAAGCTTTCTTT.